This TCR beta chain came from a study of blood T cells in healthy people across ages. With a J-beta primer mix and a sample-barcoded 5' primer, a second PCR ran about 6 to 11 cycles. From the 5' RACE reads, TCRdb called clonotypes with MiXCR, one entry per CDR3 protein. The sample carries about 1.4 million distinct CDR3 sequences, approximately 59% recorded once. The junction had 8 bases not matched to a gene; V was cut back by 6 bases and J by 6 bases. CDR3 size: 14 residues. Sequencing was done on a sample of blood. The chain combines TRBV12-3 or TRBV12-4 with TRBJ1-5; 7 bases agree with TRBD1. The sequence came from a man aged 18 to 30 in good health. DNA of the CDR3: TGTGCCAGCAGCGTACAGGGGTCGGTTCAGCCCCAGCATTTT. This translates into CASSVQGSVQPQHF.